This T cell receptor (beta chain) was identified during a study of response to subunit inactivated influenza vaccine. Regarding the study as a whole: Authors suggested each seasonal flu vaccination may recruit only limited numbers of new T cells.

TCRdb processed the RT-PCR reads anew with MiXCR; each CDR3 protein has one entry. This sample yields 750,000 to 850,000 distinct CDR3 sequences, of which approximately 17% are seen a single time; approximately 11% belongs to the top ten. This clonotype turned up a few times. Antigen specificity is unknown. This TCR came from a man aged 45-65 years who received an inactivated influenza vaccine. The material was PBMCs from blood, obtained roughly 5 days after vaccination.

The CDR3 region is CASSQEIRQPQHF. The CDR3 DNA is TGTGCCAGCAGCCAAGAGATTCGTCAGCCCCAGCATTTT. V gene TRBV4-2 combines with J gene TRBJ1-5; D is undetermined. Looked up from germline, CDR1 is LGHNA and CDR2 is YNFKEQ. Deletions cut 0 bases from V and 6 bases from J, with 6 bases between. The CDR3 is made up of 13 amino acids.